Listed below are T cell receptor beta chains from one sample, sequenced in a study of PD-1 blockade in classical Hodgkin lymphoma. Sequencing was performed with immunoSEQ multiplex PCR; in TCRdb, only in-frame clones are kept and a portion is missing. Found here are fewer than 20,000 clones, 75% to 85% of them singletons; the top ten hold under 5%. Sequences were derived from peripheral blood mononuclear cells (PBMCs), sampled at baseline. The origin of the receptors is a human donor with classical Hodgkin lymphoma. Each CDR3 is given with its conserved first and last residue. D genes are given only for firm matches. Size tells how often a clone was seen (once, few, many) or the class of an expanded clone, and some rows leave it out.

cdr3_aa,cdr3_nt,j_call,clone_size,d_call,v_call
CASSAGQINSPLHF,TGTGCCAGCAGTGCGGGACAGATTAATTCACCCCTCCACTTT,TRBJ1-6,-,TRBD1,TRBV28
CASRTGLAGSETQYF,TGTGCCAGCAGAACTGGACTAGCGGGATCAGAGACCCAGTACTTC,TRBJ2-5,-,TRBD2,TRBV6-5
CASSPDRKTNEKLFF,TGTGCCAGCTCACCAGACAGGAAAACTAATGAAAAACTGTTTTTT,TRBJ1-4,-,-,TRBV18
CASSRDRGTYEQYF,TGTGCCAGCAGTAGAGACAGGGGCACCTACGAGCAGTACTTC,TRBJ2-7,-,TRBD1,TRBV11-1
CASSRDRDNQPQHF,TGCGCCAGCAGTCGGGACAGGGACAATCAGCCCCAGCATTTT,TRBJ1-5,-,TRBD1,TRBV10-2
CASSVAPQNPGLASPFYEQYF,TGTGCCAGCAGCGTCGCCCCGCAAAACCCGGGACTAGCGTCCCCCTTTTACGAGCAGTACTTC,TRBJ2-7,-,TRBD2,TRBV9
CASSIEGWQGPGEQFF,TGTGCCAGTAGTATAGAGGGCTGGCAGGGCCCGGGCGAGCAGTTCTTC,TRBJ2-1,medium-sized,-,TRBV19
CAITSEGRAFSGDNEQFF,TGTGCCATCACTAGTGAGGGACGGGCTTTTAGCGGTGACAATGAGCAGTTCTTC,TRBJ2-1,-,-,TRBV10-3
CASSLDSNYGYTF,TGTGCCAGCAGCTTGGATAGTAACTATGGCTACACCTTC,TRBJ1-2,-,-,TRBV5-6
CASSPLQDTQYF,TGTGCCAGCAGCCCTCTACAGGATACGCAGTATTTT,TRBJ2-3,few,-,TRBV5-6
CASRGTEWDTEAFF,TGTGCCAGCAGAGGGACAGAATGGGACACTGAAGCTTTCTTT,TRBJ1-1,-,TRBD1,TRBV27
CAINGGTDQPQHF,TGTGCCATCAATGGGGGGACGGATCAGCCCCAGCATTTT,TRBJ1-5,-,-,TRBV10-3
CASSRSGDQPQHF,TGCGCCAGCAGCCGATCAGGGGATCAGCCCCAGCATTTT,TRBJ1-5,-,-,TRBV10-2
CASSLEERGNTEAFF,TGTGCCAGCAGTTTAGAGGAAAGGGGGAACACTGAAGCTTTCTTT,TRBJ1-1,-,-,TRBV28
CASSQGPGLAEDTQYF,TGCGCCAGCAGCCAAGGGCCGGGTCTAGCGGAAGATACGCAGTATTTT,TRBJ2-3,-,TRBD2,TRBV4-3
CAWSEGHSSYEQYF,TGTGCCTGGAGCGAAGGACACTCCTCCTACGAGCAGTACTTC,TRBJ2-7,few,-,TRBV30
CASSTTGMNTEAFF,TGTGCCAGCTCAACCACAGGGATGAACACTGAAGCTTTCTTT,TRBJ1-1,once,-,TRBV18
CASSQGVNTEAFF,TGTGCCAGCAGCCAAGGGGTGAACACTGAAGCTTTCTTT,TRBJ1-1,once,-,TRBV14
CASSQEGLRDSGNTIYF,TGTGCCAGCAGCCAGGAGGGACTCCGGGACTCTGGAAACACCATATATTTT,TRBJ1-3,few,-,TRBV14
CASSIDLVGGANYGYTF,TGTGCCAGCAGCATCGATCTGGTAGGCGGAGCTAACTATGGCTACACCTTC,TRBJ1-2,-,-,TRBV5-5
CAISEDNTGYTF,TGTGCCATCAGTGAGGACAATACTGGCTACACCTTC,TRBJ1-2,-,-,TRBV10-3
CASSELLGRNEQFF,TGTGCCAGCAGTGAATTACTAGGGCGGAATGAGCAGTTCTTC,TRBJ2-1,-,-,TRBV2
CASSIDPGPQNIQYF,TGTGCCAGCAGTATCGATCCGGGCCCGCAAAACATTCAGTACTTC,TRBJ2-4,-,-,TRBV5-5
CASSSQGHEQYF,TGTGCCAGCAGCTCCCAGGGCCACGAGCAGTACTTC,TRBJ2-7,-,-,TRBV7-9
CASSWQGENTEAFF,TGTGCCAGTAGTTGGCAGGGGGAGAACACTGAAGCTTTCTTT,TRBJ1-1,medium-sized,TRBD1,TRBV19
CASSQTGSSSYEQYF,TGCGCCAGCAGCCAGACAGGGAGCAGCTCCTACGAGCAGTACTTC,TRBJ2-7,-,TRBD1,TRBV5-1
CASSFGGGGRNEQFF,TGTGCCAGCAGCTTCGGCGGAGGGGGCCGCAATGAGCAGTTCTTC,TRBJ2-1,-,-,TRBV5-4
CASSPNIDSGTEAFF,TGCGCCAGCAGCCCAAATATAGACAGCGGAACGGAAGCTTTCTTT,TRBJ1-1,-,-,TRBV5-1
CASSPPGTEAFF,TGTGCCAGCAGTCCCCCTGGTACTGAAGCTTTCTTT,TRBJ1-1,-,-,TRBV28
CSAGRLAEQFF,TGCAGTGCTGGGAGACTAGCGGAGCAGTTCTTC,TRBJ2-1,-,TRBD2,TRBV20-1
CASSQDTTTSGSFEQYF,TGCGCCAGCAGCCAAGATACGACGACTAGCGGGAGTTTCGAGCAGTACTTC,TRBJ2-7,-,TRBD2,TRBV4-3
CASSIGTVYSNQPQHF,TGTGCCAGTAGTATCGGGACAGTCTATAGCAATCAGCCCCAGCATTTT,TRBJ1-5,-,TRBD1,TRBV19
CASSPRTGGTEAFF,TGTGCCAGCTCACCACGGACAGGGGGGACTGAAGCTTTCTTT,TRBJ1-1,-,TRBD1,TRBV18
CASSLAGIQETQYF,TGCGCCAGCAGCTTGGCCGGGATCCAAGAGACCCAGTACTTC,TRBJ2-5,-,-,TRBV5-1
CASSLQGAITEAFF,TGTGCCAGCAGCCTACAGGGGGCTATCACTGAAGCTTTCTTT,TRBJ1-1,-,TRBD1,TRBV14
CASSKQPNTGELFF,TGTGCCAGTAGTAAACAGCCGAACACCGGGGAGCTGTTTTTT,TRBJ2-2,-,-,TRBV19
CASSFWGGAFF,TGTGCCAGCAGTTTCTGGGGTGGGGCTTTCTTT,TRBJ1-1,-,-,TRBV28
CASSPLGASSSYEQYF,TGTGCCAGCAGTCCCCTCGGGGCCTCCAGCTCCTACGAGCAGTACTTC,TRBJ2-7,-,-,TRBV6-6
CASSLRGGYEQYF,TGTGCCAGCAGTTTACGGGGGGGATACGAGCAGTACTTC,TRBJ2-7,-,TRBD2,TRBV27
CASSLGADMNTEAFF,TGTGCCAGCAGCTTGGGGGCCGACATGAACACTGAAGCTTTCTTT,TRBJ1-1,-,-,TRBV5-4
CASSEFVALGELFF,TGTGCCAGCAGCGAGTTCGTCGCCTTGGGGGAGCTGTTTTTT,TRBJ2-2,large,-,TRBV5-6
CSVIRTEPNIQYF,TGCAGCGTTATCAGGACAGAGCCAAACATTCAGTACTTC,TRBJ2-4,-,-,TRBV29-1
CASSSGQGGLNQPQHF,TGTGCCAGTAGTAGTGGACAGGGTGGGTTAAATCAGCCCCAGCATTTT,TRBJ1-5,medium-sized,TRBD1,TRBV19
CASSRSLLGHSEQFF,TGTGCCAGCAGCCGTTCTTTACTAGGTCATAGTGAGCAGTTCTTC,TRBJ2-1,-,-,TRBV7-8
CAWAPSNTGELFF,TGTGCCTGGGCCCCCTCGAACACCGGGGAGCTGTTTTTT,TRBJ2-2,-,-,TRBV30
CASSFGDGTYNEQFF,TGTGCCAGCAGCTTCGGGGACGGAACCTACAATGAGCAGTTCTTC,TRBJ2-1,-,-,TRBV11-2
CASSLAGGDLEAFF,TGTGCCAGCAGCTTAGCAGGGGGGGATCTTGAAGCTTTCTTT,TRBJ1-1,-,-,TRBV7-8
CASSLRAGTNYGYTF,TGTGCCAGCAGTTTAAGGGCAGGGACTAACTATGGCTACACCTTC,TRBJ1-2,-,-,TRBV27
CASSLSGGETQYF,TGTGCCAGCAGCCTTAGCGGGGGGGAGACCCAGTACTTC,TRBJ2-5,-,TRBD2,TRBV9
CASSPWTGKTGYGYTF,TGTGCCAGCAGTCCCTGGACAGGCAAAACCGGGTATGGCTACACCTTC,TRBJ1-2,-,TRBD1,TRBV27
CASSLTPGYEQYF,TGCGCCAGCAGCTTGACTCCCGGCTACGAGCAGTACTTC,TRBJ2-7,-,-,TRBV5-1
CASSATLGSYGYNEQFF,TGTGCCAGTAGTGCGACACTAGGCTCCTACGGGTACAATGAGCAGTTCTTC,TRBJ2-1,-,-,TRBV19